This passage covers 29 T cell receptor beta chains from one sample sequenced in a study of cytomegalovirus exposure and HLA in healthy donors. In the PCR, 60 Vbeta and 13 Jbeta primers were used. The table came from immunoSEQ multiplex PCR; TCRdb's copy has only in-frame clones and leaves some out. The sample lists 55,000 to 80,000 clones, approximately 71% occurring once. The sample consisted of PBMCs. The receptors stem from a woman aged 25 to 39 in good health and CMV-seronegative.

The rearrangement joins TRBV6-5 to TRBJ2-7, with D possibly TRBD1 on 5 matching bases. The germline V gene encodes CDR1 MNHEY and CDR2 SVGAGI. Trimming stripped 5 bases from V and 3 bases from J, with 17 bases between. The CDR3 has 15 residues. CDR3 sequence: CASSPLSGALYEQYF. The CDR3 bases are TGTGCCAGCAGTCCCCTGAGTGGGGCCCTCTACGAGCAGTACTTC.

The CDR3 sequence: CASSPRRGQGTDTQYF. As DNA, the CDR3 is TGTGCCAGCTCACCACGGCGGGGGCAGGGCACAGATACGCAGTATTTT. V usage is TRBV18 and J usage is TRBJ2-3, with D perhaps matching TRBD2 (7 bases). The V gene lost 1 base and the J gene lost 1 base, with 12 bases spanning the gap. This CDR3 region has 16 residues. Germline V lookup: CDR1 KGHSH, CDR2 LQKENI.

The chain links TRBV18 to TRBJ2-6, with D perhaps matching TRBD1 (6 bases). Trimming left V 2 bases short and J 0 bases short, with 17 bases between. This CDR3 has 19 amino acids. In germline, CDR1 is KGHSH, CDR2 LQKENI. The DNA of the CDR3 is TGTGCCAGCTCACCAGCCCAGGGGCTCCTATACTCTGGGGCCAACGTCCTGACTTTC. Residues: CASSPAQGLLYSGANVLTF.

This chain uses TRBV7-9 with TRBJ2-1, with 11 positions matching TRBD2. CDR1 and CDR2 from the germline V gene are SEHNR and FQNEAQ (reference sequence). This CDR3 spans 17 amino acids. V was clipped by 1 base and J by 9 bases; unmatched bases: 11. The chain's CDR3 is CASSLGLISGGVGEQFF. CDR3 bases: TGTGCCAGCAGCTTAGGCCTCATTAGCGGGGGGGTTGGTGAGCAGTTCTTC.

The rearrangement uses TRBV19 and TRBJ1-2; 9 bases agree with TRBD1. This CDR3 has 14 residues. Germline V gives CDR1 LNHDA, CDR2 SQIVND (reference sequence). Trimming at V came to 5 bases and at J to 4 bases, leaving 5 bases not matched to a gene. CDR3 coding DNA: TGTGCCAGTAGTGCACAGGGGGCAGGCTATGGCTACACCTTC. Translating gives CASSAQGAGYGYTF.

This sequence joins TRBV6-1 and TRBJ1-4; TRBD1 matches at 7 bases. Trimming removed 2 bases from V and 8 bases from J; junction bases left unmatched: 11. Per germline, CDR1 MNHNS and CDR2 SASEGT. The CDR3 consists of 16 residues. The CDR3 is CASSELGRGVWEKLFF. The CDR3 DNA sequence: TGTGCCAGCAGTGAATTGGGCAGGGGGGTTTGGGAAAAACTGTTTTTT.

This clone is classed as medium-sized. The J gene is TRBJ1-5, the V gene TRBV7-2; D remains ambiguous. The CDR3 spans 15 residues. Trimming stripped 5 bases from V and 2 bases from J, with 13 bases between. Germline-derived CDR1 and CDR2 are SGHTA and FQGNSA. DNA of the CDR3: TGTGCCAGCAGCCTAAACGCTTACGGCAATCAGCCCCAGCATTTT. Protein product: CASSLNAYGNQPQHF.

The chain employs TRBV11-3 and TRBJ2-3; D gene unclear. The CDR3 is made up of 12 amino acids. V lost 5 bases and J 2 bases, leaving 5 bases between the germline ends. Looked up from germline, CDR1 is SGHNT and CDR2 is YENEEA. As DNA, the CDR3 is TGTGCCAGCAGCCCCCACACAGATACGCAGTATTTT. Residues: CASSPHTDTQYF.

The rearrangement joins TRBV19 to TRBJ2-5; 7 nucleotides match TRBD1. CDR1 is LNHDA, CDR2 SQIVND, per germline (reference sequence). V lost 1 base, J lost 9 bases, and 5 bases stayed unmatched. The CDR3 sequence is 13 residues long. This CDR3 reads CASSIGQGGAQYF. The CDR3 nucleotides are TGTGCCAGTAGTATAGGACAGGGTGGGGCCCAGTACTTC.

The rearrangement links TRBV10-3 to TRBJ1-1, with TRBD1 matching over 7 bases. This CDR3 is 16 amino acids long. Germline V gene data show CDR1 as ENHRY and CDR2 as SYGVKD. The V segment lost 0 bases and the J segment 0 bases; nucleotides outside the gene matches: 4. DNA of the CDR3: TGTGCCATCAGTGAGTCAACAGGGGTAATGAACACTGAAGCTTTCTTT. Its protein is CAISESTGVMNTEAFF.

This sequence joins TRBV6-6 and TRBJ1-2; 9 bases line up with TRBD1. This CDR3 region has 13 residues. V gave up 6 bases and J gave up 3 bases; unmatched junction bases: 2. Germline V gene sequence: CDR1 MNHNY, CDR2 SVGAGI (reference sequence). The CDR3 coding sequence is TGTGCCAGCAGGAGGACAGGGGACTATGGCTACACCTTC. It encodes CASRRTGDYGYTF.

The chain carries TRBV7-9 and TRBJ1-4; 7 bases are a match to TRBD1. The CDR3 is 14 amino acids. V shed 5 bases and J 4 bases; nucleotides not matched to a gene: 4. Germline loops: CDR1 SEHNR, CDR2 FQNEAQ (reference sequence). As DNA, the CDR3 is TGTGCCAGCAGCAGAGCAGGGGGTAATGAAAAACTGTTTTTT. This translates into CASSRAGGNEKLFF.

This clone was detected many times. The chain uses TRBV7-8 and TRBJ2-5; weak D call: TRBD2 (6 bases). Germline values: CDR1 SGHVS, CDR2 FQNEAQ. V lost 5 bases and J lost 4, with 11 bases in between. This CDR3 spans 13 amino acids. The CDR3 sequence: CASSPGRRETQYF. The CDR3 region has the DNA TGTGCCAGCAGCCCGGGGAGGAGAGAGACCCAGTACTTC.

J is TRBJ1-2 and V is TRBV19; possible D gene TRBD1, 6 bases. The CDR3 loop spans 14 amino acids. Germline values: CDR1 LNHDA, CDR2 SQIVND (reference sequence). With 1 base removed from V and 8 bases from J, the gap between germline ends came to 14 bases. The CDR3 sequence is CASSIAPRRGGYTF. CDR3 DNA sequence: TGTGCCAGTAGTATAGCCCCCCGAAGGGGGGGCTACACCTTC. Full variable domain (outside the CDR3, taken from reference TRBV19 and TRBJ1-2): DGGITQSPKYLFRKEGQNVTLSCEQNLNHDAMYWYRQDPGQGLRLIYYSQIVNDFQKGDIAEGYSVSREKKESFPLTVTSAQKNPTAFYLCASSIAPRRGGYTFGSGTRLTVV.

The gene calls are TRBV6-1 and TRBJ1-1, with 7 positions matching TRBD1. The CDR3 is 15 residues long. The germline CDR1 and CDR2 sequences are MNHNS and SASEGT. Trimming took 6 bases from V and 6 from J; bases not matched to a gene: 13. The CDR3 reads CASSPRKGAPSEAFF. The CDR3 DNA is TGTGCCAGCAGCCCGCGAAAGGGGGCGCCGTCTGAAGCTTTCTTT.

This chain joins TRBV11-2 and TRBJ2-7, with 7 bases aligning to TRBD1. The length of the CDR3 is 15 residues. Germline CDR1 and CDR2: SGHAT and FQNNGV. The trim removed 2 bases at V and 2 bases at J, leaving 6 bases unmatched. CDR3 sequence reads: CASSLTGQPTYEQYF. CDR3 DNA: TGTGCCAGCAGCTTAACGGGACAGCCAACCTACGAGCAGTACTTC.

This clone was seen just once. This rearrangement joins TRBV18 to TRBJ2-1; 10 bases line up with TRBD1. This CDR3 is 15 amino acids long. The V and J ends lost 0 bases and 6 bases, in that order; junction bases with no gene match: 2. Germline loops: CDR1 KGHSH, CDR2 LQKENI. CDR3 nucleotide sequence: TGTGCCAGCTCACCACCATGGACAGGGGGCAATGAGCAGTTCTTC. Its translation: CASSPPWTGGNEQFF.

The V and J genes are TRBV6-1 and TRBJ1-2, with 9 nucleotides matching TRBD1. This CDR3 has 13 amino acids. Trimming removed 7 bases from V and 3 bases from J; junction bases left unmatched: 3. The germline gives CDR1 MNHNS, CDR2 SASEGT. This CDR3 is CASTRDRDYGYTF. For the CDR3, the DNA is TGTGCCAGCACCCGGGACAGGGACTATGGCTACACCTTC.

The chain is built from TRBV2 and TRBJ2-3, with 8 positions matching TRBD2. CDR3 size: 14 residues. Germline loops: CDR1 SNHLY, CDR2 FYNNEI. Trimming cost V 5 bases and J 2 bases; bases outside gene matches: 3. The CDR3 nucleotides are TGTGCCAGCAGTCGGGAGGGGACCACAGATACGCAGTATTTT. Translating gives CASSREGTTDTQYF.

This clone was observed a few times. The chain uses TRBV7-9 and TRBJ1-1, with D hard to call. CDR3 length: 12 amino acids. Germline V gene sequence: CDR1 SEHNR, CDR2 FQNEAQ (reference sequence). Trimming removed 5 bases at V and 8 bases at J, with 12 bases between. The CDR3: CASSPPTLEAFF. The CDR3 nucleotides are TGTGCCAGCAGCCCTCCGACTTTGGAAGCTTTCTTT.

This clone showed up just a few times. The V call is TRBV11-3, the J call TRBJ1-1, with 8 bases fitting TRBD1. Trimming took 8 bases from V and 4 from J; bases not matched to a gene: 12. The CDR3 consists of 15 residues. Germline V gene data show CDR1 as SGHNT and CDR2 as YENEEA. The CDR3: CASGPGGARGTEAFF. CDR3 coding DNA: TGTGCCAGCGGACCAGGGGGCGCGCGTGGCACTGAAGCTTTCTTT.

The rearrangement uses TRBV7-2 and TRBJ2-1; D may be TRBD1 (7 bases). The length of the CDR3 is 16 residues. Germline CDR1 is SGHTA and CDR2 is FQGNSA. V dropped 2 bases and J dropped 4 bases, with 15 bases sitting between them. The DNA of the CDR3 is TGTGCCAGCAGCTTAAGGGGGGACAGTCTTTACAATGAGCAGTTCTTC. It yields the protein CASSLRGDSLYNEQFF.

This clone occurred a few times. CDR3 sequence: CTSRDYREMNTEAFF. The DNA of the CDR3 is TGCACCAGCAGGGATTACAGGGAGATGAACACTGAAGCTTTCTTT. The gene calls are TRBV1 and TRBJ1-1; the D call TRBD1 from the table was never checked on the DNA. TRBV1 is tagged as a pseudogene. The length of the CDR3 is 15 residues.

The chain uses TRBV10-3 and TRBJ2-6; TRBD2 matches at 8 bases. This CDR3 region has 18 residues. V shed 4 bases and J 2 bases; nucleotides not matched to a gene: 10. CDR1 and CDR2 (germline): ENHRY, SYGVKD. The CDR3 sequence: CAISAFYGGATGANVLTF. The CDR3 DNA sequence: TGTGCCATCAGTGCCTTTTACGGGGGGGCAACTGGGGCCAACGTCCTGACTTTC.

V is TRBV5-6 and J is TRBJ1-2, with D maybe TRBD1 (6 bases). The germline V gene has CDR1 SGHDT and CDR2 YYEEEE. The CDR3 consists of 16 residues. V lost 0 bases, J lost 6 bases, and 18 bases lay in between. This chain's CDR3 is CASSLAGLTGRNGYTF. The CDR3 nucleotides are TGTGCCAGCAGCTTGGCCGGGTTGACAGGCCGCAATGGCTACACCTTC.

The genes are TRBV5-1 and TRBJ1-1; D remains unclear. V shed 3 bases and J shed 2 bases, with 11 bases lying between them. Germline V CDR1 and CDR2: SGHRS, YFSETQ. The CDR3 is 14 residues long. The CDR3 DNA is TGCGCCAGCAGCTCGCGGGAGAGCAACACTGAAGCTTTCTTT. It encodes CASSSRESNTEAFF.

The chain recombines TRBV5-8 with TRBJ2-2; 11 bases fit TRBD1. The CDR3 spans 18 residues. Germline V CDR1 and CDR2: SGHTS, YDEGEE. Unmatched junction bases numbered 9, after V lost 1 base and J lost 4 bases. DNA for the CDR3: TGTGCCAGCAGCTTGCACGGACAGGGGGCTGGTATCACCGGGGAGCTGTTTTTT. Translated, it gives CASSLHGQGAGITGELFF. The full variable domain, completed using reference TRBV5-8 and TRBJ2-2, is EAGVTQSPTHLIKTRGQQATLRCSPISGHTSVYWYQQALGLGLQFLLWYDEGEERNRGNFPPRFSGRQFPNYSSELNVNALELEDSALYLCASSLHGQGAGITGELFFGEGSRLTVL.

The chain recombines TRBV10-1 with TRBJ2-2; TRBD2 is a possible D gene (6 bases). Germline values: CDR1 WNHNN, CDR2 SYGVQD (reference sequence). Between the trimmed V and J ends, which lost 6 bases and 7 bases, there was a span of 21 bases. The CDR3 runs 16 residues. CDR3 in amino acids: CASSPRAAGYDGELFF. The CDR3 nucleotides read TGCGCCAGCAGCCCAAGGGCGGCGGGGTACGACGGGGAGCTGTTTTTT.

Written as DNA, the CDR3 is TGTGCCAGCAGTGAGCAGGGTATGATTTCTGGGGCCAACGTCCTGACTTTC. Residues: CASSEQGMISGANVLTF. V is TRBV6-4 and J is TRBJ2-6, with a weak D call TRBD1 (5 bases). This CDR3 region has 17 residues. Germline loops: CDR1 MRHNA, CDR2 SNTAGT. Trimming cost V 3 bases and J 1 base, with 13 bases left between them.